This TCR beta chain came from a study of blood T cell repertoires in COVID-19. The data were produced by immunoSEQ multiplex PCR, yet TCRdb's version contains in-frame clones alone and is incomplete. Of 50,000 to 60,000 clones detected, approximately 80% appear once; the ten largest clones hold around 5.9%. The CDR3 has 13 amino acids. Germline CDR1 MNHNS, CDR2 SASEGT. V lost 11 bases to trimming and J lost 0 bases; unmatched junction nucleotides: 4. This sequence was found in a human donor in a cohort sampled during active or convalescent COVID-19. The sequenced material came from peripheral blood. The genes are TRBV6-1 and TRBJ1-2; TRBD1 matches 9 bases. The CDR3 DNA reads TGTGCCGGCCGGGACAGGGCTAACTATGGCTACACCTTC. Residues: CAGRDRANYGYTF.